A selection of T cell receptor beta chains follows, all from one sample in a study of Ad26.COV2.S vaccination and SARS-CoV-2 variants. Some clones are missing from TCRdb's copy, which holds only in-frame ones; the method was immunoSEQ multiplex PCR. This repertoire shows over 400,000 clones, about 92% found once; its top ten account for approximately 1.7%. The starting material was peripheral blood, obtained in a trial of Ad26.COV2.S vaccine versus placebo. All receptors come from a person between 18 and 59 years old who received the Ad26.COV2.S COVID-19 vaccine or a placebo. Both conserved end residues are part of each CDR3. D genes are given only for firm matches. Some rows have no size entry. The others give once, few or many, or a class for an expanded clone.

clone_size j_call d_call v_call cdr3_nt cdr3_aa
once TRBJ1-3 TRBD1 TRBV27 TGTGCCAGCAGCCGGACAGGGGGCTCTGGAAACACCATATATTTT CASSRTGGSGNTIYF
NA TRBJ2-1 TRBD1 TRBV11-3 TGTGCCAGCAGCCCCGGGACAGTTGGGAGTAACAATGAGCAGTTCTTC CASSPGTVGSNNEQFF
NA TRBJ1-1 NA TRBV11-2 TGTGCCAGCAGCTTAGAGTCACGGCGGCGGTACACTGAAGCTTTCTTT CASSLESRRRYTEAFF
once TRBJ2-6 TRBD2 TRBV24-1 TGTGCCACCAGTGATTTAACAGCGGGGGTCCTGACTTTC CATSDLTAGVLTF
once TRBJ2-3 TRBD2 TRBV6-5 TGTGCCAGCAGGACTAGCGGCCACACAGATACGCAGTATTTT CASRTSGHTDTQYF
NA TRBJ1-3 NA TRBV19 TGTGCCTGTAGAGACCTCGGCTCCGGAAACACCATATATTTT CACRDLGSGNTIYF
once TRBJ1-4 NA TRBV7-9 TGTGCCAGCAGCTTAGGAGGGGCCCTTGAAAAACTGTTTTTT CASSLGGALEKLFF
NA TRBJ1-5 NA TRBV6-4 TGTGCCACCTCACCCAAAACGCACAGGGTCGCTCAGCCCCAGCATTTT CATSPKTHRVAQPQHF
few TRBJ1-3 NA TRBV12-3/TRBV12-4 TGTGCCAGCAGTTTGCAAGTTGGAAACACCATATATTTT CASSLQVGNTIYF
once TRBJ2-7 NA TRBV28 TGTGCCAGCAGTCTCGCTTCGAGGGAGCCGACCTACGAGCAGTACTTC CASSLASREPTYEQYF
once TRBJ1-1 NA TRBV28 TGTGCCAGCAGTCCAGGAGGCCTTATTTACACTGAAGCTTTCTTT CASSPGGLIYTEAFF
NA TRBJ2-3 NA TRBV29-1 TGCAGCGTTGACTATTCACAGGAGGCCGATACGCAGTATTTT CSVDYSQEADTQYF
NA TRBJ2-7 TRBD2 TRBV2 TGTGCCAGCAGCGGGACTAGCGGGGGGGCCTACGAGCAGTACTTC CASSGTSGGAYEQYF
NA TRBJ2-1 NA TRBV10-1 TGCGCCAGCAGTGAGATGGTCCAGCTGCCCTACAATGAGCAGTTCTTC CASSEMVQLPYNEQFF
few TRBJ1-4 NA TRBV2 TGTGCCAGCAGTGAAGGGGGGGCGAGGGGTTCGGACGAAAAACTGTTTTTT CASSEGGARGSDEKLFF